Detailed here is one T cell receptor (beta chain). The antigen is undetermined. These data belong to a study of cytomegalovirus exposure and HLA in healthy donors. Whole-study results and caveats: Earlier results showed most TCR beta V segments being productive about 90% or about 30% of the time. Reports indicate that TCR beta sequences accurately predicted the HLA-A and HLA-B alleles of most subjects.

13 Jbeta primers and 60 Vbeta primers were used for the PCR. Clones were sequenced by immunoSEQ multiplex PCR, and TCRdb holds only the in-frame ones, with some missing. The repertoire holds tens of thousands of clones, with approximately 91% as singletons. Sequencing was done on a sample of PBMCs. The receptor comes from a woman between 18 and 29 years old in good health and CMV-seronegative.

CDR3 in amino acids: CASSLENLAGDLYEQYF. CDR3 sequence (DNA): TGTGCCAGCAGCTTGGAAAATTTGGCAGGGGATCTCTACGAGCAGTACTTC. The gene calls are TRBV5-8 and TRBJ2-7, with D possibly TRBD1 on 6 matching bases. Between the trimmed V and J ends, which lost 0 bases and 3 bases, there was a span of 19 bases. Germline V gene sequence: CDR1 SGHTS, CDR2 YDEGEE. The CDR3 is 17 amino acids.